The 12 T cell receptor beta chains listed next were all sequenced from one sample in a study of cytomegalovirus exposure and HLA in healthy donors. With 60 Vbeta and 13 Jbeta primers, the PCR was carried out. The data were produced by immunoSEQ multiplex PCR, yet TCRdb's version contains in-frame clones alone and is incomplete. This sample's table has over 200,000 clones. Sequenced material: PBMCs. All receptors derive from a woman aged 30 to 39 in good health and CMV-seropositive.

The genes are TRBV2 and TRBJ2-7; 10 positions agree with TRBD1. The V gene end was trimmed by 1 base and the J gene end by 2 bases; junction bases not matched to a gene: 2. This CDR3 spans 15 amino acids. Germline values: CDR1 SNHLY, CDR2 FYNNEI. The CDR3 nucleotides are TGTGCCAGCAGTGAAGAAGGGACAGGGGCCTACGAGCAGTACTTC. Its translation is CASSEEGTGAYEQYF.

This chain uses TRBV6-5 with TRBJ1-2; D ambiguous. There are 15 residues in the CDR3. Trimming stripped 3 bases from V and 0 bases from J, with 11 bases between. Germline assignment: CDR1 MNHEY and CDR2 SVGAGI. The CDR3 here is CASSYWRLANYGYTF. Written as DNA, the CDR3 is TGTGCCAGCAGTTATTGGAGACTAGCTAACTATGGCTACACCTTC.

The rearrangement uses TRBV14 and TRBJ2-3; TRBD2 is a possible D gene (6 bases). There are 15 residues in the CDR3. Trimming removed 4 bases from V and 1 base from J, with 12 bases in between. CDR1 is SGHDN and CDR2 is FVKESK in the germline V gene. CDR3 residues: CASSRPGAGTDTQYF. In nucleotides, the CDR3 is TGTGCCAGCAGCCGGCCGGGAGCGGGCACAGATACGCAGTATTTT.

This chain connects TRBV6-5 to TRBJ2-7; 8 bases are shared with TRBD1. Per the germline V gene, CDR1 is MNHEY and CDR2 is SVGAGI. The ends lost 4 bases at V and 12 bases at J; junction bases unmatched: 14. This CDR3 contains 14 residues. The CDR3 DNA sequence: TGTGCCAGCAGTTCCCGGTGGGGACAGGCTTTGCGGTACTTC. Its protein is CASSSRWGQALRYF.

The J gene is TRBJ1-5, the V gene TRBV19; no clear D gene. The CDR3 covers 13 residues. Germline CDR1 reads LNHDA; CDR2 reads SQIVND (reference sequence). Trimming cost V 1 base and J 6 bases, with 7 bases left between them. The CDR3 DNA follows: TGTGCCAGTAGTATAGCCGTCCTTCAGCCCCAGCATTTT. Protein: CASSIAVLQPQHF.

The chain has TRBV5-1 and TRBJ2-2; TRBD2 agrees at 9 bases. With V trimmed by 4 bases and J by 5 bases, 9 bases remained unmatched. Per the germline V gene, CDR1 is SGHRS and CDR2 is YFSETQ. CDR3 size: 16 residues. The CDR3 sequence: CASSPGGRGRTGELFF. The CDR3 DNA is TGCGCCAGCAGCCCCGGCGGGAGGGGGCGTACCGGGGAGCTGTTTTTT.

V usage is TRBV11-2 and J usage is TRBJ2-1; 9 bases map to TRBD2. Germline CDR1 is SGHAT and CDR2 is FQNNGV. V shed 4 bases, J shed 0 bases, and the junction held 1 base outside the gene matches. The CDR3 consists of 15 residues. CDR3: CASSSTSGSYNEQFF. In DNA, the CDR3 is TGTGCCAGCAGCTCGACTAGCGGCTCCTACAATGAGCAGTTCTTC.

The gene calls are TRBV18 and TRBJ2-5, with 14 bases that match TRBD2. V shed 3 bases and J 1 base; nucleotides not matched to a gene: 4. The CDR3 sequence is 17 residues long. CDR1 KGHSH and CDR2 LQKENI come from the germline V gene. The CDR3 here is CASSPKGTSGGQETQYF. The DNA of the CDR3 is TGTGCCAGCTCACCCAAAGGGACTAGCGGGGGCCAAGAGACCCAGTACTTC. The full variable domain, in which reference TRBV18 and TRBJ2-5 provide the parts outside the CDR3, is NAGVMQNPRHLVRRRGQEARLRCSPMKGHSHVYWYRQLPEEGLKFMVYLQKENIIDESGMPKERFSAEFPKEGPSILRIQQVVRGDSAAYFCASSPKGTSGGQETQYFGPGTRLLVL.

The chain has TRBV5-5 and TRBJ2-2; D may be TRBD2 (5 bases). Per the germline V gene, CDR1 is SGHKS and CDR2 is YYEKEE (reference sequence). V lost 5 bases and J 3 bases, leaving 5 bases between the germline ends. This CDR3 has 12 amino acids. The CDR3 spells CASRRDTGELFF. CDR3 nucleotide sequence: TGTGCCAGCAGGAGGGACACCGGGGAGCTGTTTTTT. Full variable domain (rest looked up from reference TRBV5-5 and TRBJ2-2): DAGVTQSPTHLIKTRGQQVTLRCSPISGHKSVSWYQQVLGQGPQFIFQYYEKEERGRGNFPDRFSARQFPNYSSELNVNALLLGDSALYLCASRRDTGELFFGEGSRLTVL.

The genes are TRBV6-4 and TRBJ1-1; no firm D call. Germline V CDR1 and CDR2: MRHNA, SNTAGT. This CDR3 contains 14 residues. Trimming stripped 5 bases from V and 1 base from J, with 11 bases between. Here the CDR3 DNA reads TGTGCCAGCAGTAAGACAATTCAGAACACTGAAGCTTTCTTT. It yields the protein CASSKTIQNTEAFF.

The V and J genes are TRBV28 and TRBJ2-7, with D possibly matching TRBD2 (5 bases). V lost 4 bases, J lost 3 bases, and 7 bases lay in between. This CDR3 contains 12 residues. Germline V gene lookup returns CDR1 MDHEN and CDR2 SYDVKM. The CDR3 reads CASSSLVYEQYF. The DNA of the CDR3 is TGTGCCAGCAGTTCACTAGTCTACGAGCAGTACTTC.

This rearrangement joins TRBV2 to TRBJ2-3, with D possibly TRBD2 on 5 matching bases. V was pared by 8 bases and J by 3 bases, with 15 bases between. Germline V CDR1 and CDR2: SNHLY, FYNNEI. The CDR3 covers 14 residues. In DNA, the CDR3 is TGTGCCAGCTTTCTTTATCCGGGAACAGATACGCAGTATTTT. Encoded protein: CASFLYPGTDTQYF.